Listed below are T cell receptor beta chains from one sample, sequenced in a study of cytomegalovirus exposure and HLA in healthy donors. The method was immunoSEQ multiplex PCR; TCRdb's version includes in-frame clones alone and lacks a portion of them. The sample lists 100,000 or so clones, roughly 86% occurring once. The sequenced sample consisted of PBMCs. These receptors all stem from a woman aged 18-30 years in good health and CMV-seropositive. Both conserved end residues are part of each CDR3.

>TRBJ2-5|TRBV7-9
CASSFSGVQETQYF
>TRBJ2-3|TRBV6-5
CASVGLSTDTQYF
>TRBJ2-2|TRBV7-8
CASSPGQANTGELFF
>TRBJ1-4|TRBV28
CASSLFQGTNEKLFF
>TRBJ2-5|TRBV4-1
CASSHWTGEETQYF
>TRBJ1-1|TRBV14
CASSPGGGLNTEAFF
>TRBJ1-2|TRBV29-1
CSVEDGANYGYTF
>TRBJ2-3|TRBV2
CASSLDSLGADTQYF
>TRBJ2-7|TRBV6-1
CASSDGLAGRYEQYF
>TRBJ2-1|TRBV7-9
CASSSGQGGFNEQFF
>TRBJ2-1|TRBV29-1
CSVEDLMQGFDNEQFF
>TRBJ2-1|TRBV2
CASREGPSNEQFF
>TRBJ1-1|TRBV11-3
CASRTLQGASEAFF
>TRBJ2-2|TRBV5-8
CASSWAMGQGNTGELFF
>TRBJ2-7|TRBV28
CASSGTSGRIYEQYF
>TRBJ1-6|TRBV5-1
CASSLVDRNNSPLHF
>TRBJ1-2|TRBV5-6
CASSLKGTGGLGYGYTF
>TRBJ2-7|TRBV29-1
CSVEGSPGLAGTYEQYF
>TRBJ1-5|TRBV6-1
CASSGGQGSQPQHF
>TRBJ1-2|TRBV10-3
CAIGTAGGYTF